The TCR beta chain under discussion was sequenced for a study of T cell responses to AZD1222 COVID-19 vaccine. About this clone: The antigen remains undetermined.

Study-wide results and caveats: Only six people who got AZD1222 tested seropositive at baseline. Spike-wide coverage was observed for vaccine-associated CD4 TCRs, with dominant responses at 160-218 and 743-854.

Method: immunoSEQ multiplex PCR; TCRdb's copy keeps in-frame clones and lacks some. The sample yields around 130,000 clones, roughly 89% seen once. This TCR derives from an adult in good health. The sample consisted of peripheral blood, taken on day 0 of AZD1222 vaccination.

This CDR3 reads CASSLVGISNQPQHF. CDR3 sequence (DNA): TGTGCCAGCAGTTTAGTCGGGATTAGCAATCAGCCCCAGCATTTT. The V gene is TRBV27, the J gene TRBJ1-5; D is unclear. Germline CDR1 is MNHEY and CDR2 is SMNVEV (reference sequence). The CDR3 sequence is 15 residues long. Trimming cost V 2 bases and J 0 bases, with 8 bases left between them.